The 2 T cell receptor beta chains below were found in one sample sequenced in a study of shared clonotypes between healthy human individuals. The repertoire was sequenced with immunoSEQ multiplex PCR; TCRdb's copy has only in-frame clones and lacks some. Of some 2.3 million clones listed, more than 85% were seen once; the top ten hold approximately 0.4%. Input material: naive CD4+ T cells from PBMCs. Sample subset: CD45RA+ positively selected. These receptor sequences come from a man between 18 and 35 years old in good health. Some clones in this sample may be carry-over from other donors' samples.

The chain carries TRBV19 and TRBJ1-2; tentative D call: TRBD1 (5 bases). CDR3 length equals 14 residues. V was pared by 5 bases and J by 8 bases, with 18 bases between. The germline V gene encodes CDR1 LNHDA and CDR2 SQIVND (reference sequence). CDR3 amino acids: CASSQNAGQLGYTF. In nucleotides, the CDR3 is TGTGCCAGTAGTCAAAACGCAGGACAATTGGGCTACACCTTC.

V usage is TRBV5-6 and J usage is TRBJ2-3; D perhaps matches TRBD2 (6 bases). Trimming cost V 8 bases and J 9 bases, with 31 bases left between them. Germline CDR1 and CDR2: SGHDT and YYEEEE. The CDR3 has 17 residues. CDR3 sequence (DNA): TGTGCCAGTAGGGAGGCAGTCTCACCCCGGAATGAAGTAACGCAGTATTTT. This sequence encodes CASREAVSPRNEVTQYF.